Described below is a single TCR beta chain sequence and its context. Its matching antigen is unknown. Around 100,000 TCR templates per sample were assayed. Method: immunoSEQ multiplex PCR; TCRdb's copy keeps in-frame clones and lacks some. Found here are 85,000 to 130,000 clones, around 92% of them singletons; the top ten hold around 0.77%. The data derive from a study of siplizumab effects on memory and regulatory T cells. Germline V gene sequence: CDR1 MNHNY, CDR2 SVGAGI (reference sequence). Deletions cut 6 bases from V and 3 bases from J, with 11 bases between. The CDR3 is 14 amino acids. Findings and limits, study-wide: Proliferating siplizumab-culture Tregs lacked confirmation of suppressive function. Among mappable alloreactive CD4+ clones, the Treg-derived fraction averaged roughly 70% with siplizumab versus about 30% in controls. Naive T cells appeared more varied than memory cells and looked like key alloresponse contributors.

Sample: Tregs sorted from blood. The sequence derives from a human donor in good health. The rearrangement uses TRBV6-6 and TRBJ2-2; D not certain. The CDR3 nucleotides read TGTGCCAGCAGCAGGACCCTTGACACCGGGGAGCTGTTTTTT. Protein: CASSRTLDTGELFF.